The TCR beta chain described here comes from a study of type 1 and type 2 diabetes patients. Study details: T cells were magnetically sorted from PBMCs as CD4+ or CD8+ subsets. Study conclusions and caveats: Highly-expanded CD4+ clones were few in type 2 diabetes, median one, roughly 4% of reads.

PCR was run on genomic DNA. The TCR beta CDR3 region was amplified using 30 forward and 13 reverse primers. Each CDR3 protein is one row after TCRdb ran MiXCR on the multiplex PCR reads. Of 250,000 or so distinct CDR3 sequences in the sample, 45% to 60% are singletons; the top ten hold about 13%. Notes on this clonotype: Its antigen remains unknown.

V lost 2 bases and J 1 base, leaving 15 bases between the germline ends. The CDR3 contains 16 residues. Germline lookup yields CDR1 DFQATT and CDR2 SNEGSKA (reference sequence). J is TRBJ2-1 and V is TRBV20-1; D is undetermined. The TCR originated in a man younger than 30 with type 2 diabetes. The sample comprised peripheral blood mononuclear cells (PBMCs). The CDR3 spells CSARTLLAKSYNEQFF. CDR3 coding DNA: TGCAGTGCTAGAACCCTCCTCGCGAAGTCCTACAATGAGCAGTTCTTC.